What follows are 23 T cell receptor beta chains derived from one specimen sequenced in a study of T cell responses to AZD1222 COVID-19 vaccine. The method was immunoSEQ multiplex PCR; TCRdb's version includes in-frame clones alone and lacks a portion of them. The sample contains roughly 150,000 clones, 70% to 90% of which appear only once. The source was peripheral blood, collected 28 days after the second AZD1222 dose. The receptor set was obtained from an adult who received the AZD1222 COVID-19 vaccine.

This rearrangement joins TRBV12-3 or TRBV12-4 to TRBJ1-1, with D maybe TRBD1 (6 bases). With 11 bases removed from V and 0 bases from J, the gap between germline ends came to 13 bases. The CDR3 is 13 amino acids. This CDR3 reads CAFKGQMNTEAFF. CDR3 nucleotide sequence: TGTGCCTTCAAAGGACAGATGAACACTGAAGCTTTCTTT.

A single count supports this clone. The V gene is TRBV5-4, the J gene TRBJ1-1; D gene uncertain. The CDR3 consists of 16 residues. CDR1 and CDR2 (germline): SGHNT, YYREEE (reference sequence). V shed 2 bases and J shed 0 bases, with 14 bases lying between them. The CDR3 sequence: CASSFGAPLMNTEAFF. In DNA, the CDR3 is TGTGCCAGCAGCTTCGGAGCGCCGCTCATGAACACTGAAGCTTTCTTT.

V gene TRBV7-6 combines with J gene TRBJ1-2, with TRBD1 matching over 8 bases. The CDR3 extends over 15 amino acids. V was pared by 1 base and J by 6 bases, with 7 bases of the junction left unmatched. The germline V gene encodes CDR1 SGHVS and CDR2 FNYEAQ. The CDR3 DNA is TGTGCCAGCAGCTTAGAGGCAGGGGGCGCAGATGGCTACACCTTC. Translating gives CASSLEAGGADGYTF.

The V gene is TRBV7-8, the J gene TRBJ1-2; 7 bases line up with TRBD1. V dropped 2 bases and J dropped 7; count of bases not matched to a gene: 7. Germline-derived CDR1 and CDR2 are SGHVS and FQNEAQ. The CDR3 runs to 14 residues. In DNA form, the CDR3 reads TGTGCCAGCAGCTTAACAGGGGCCAGGGGTGGCTACACCTTC. Translating it yields CASSLTGARGGYTF.

There are many counts of this clone. The chain links TRBV5-6 to TRBJ1-5, with D unclear. Deletions cut 4 bases from V and 3 bases from J, with 5 bases between. The length of the CDR3 is 12 residues. In germline, CDR1 is SGHDT, CDR2 YYEEEE. This CDR3 is CASSRSNQPQHF. The CDR3 DNA reads as TGTGCCAGCAGCCGGTCCAATCAGCCCCAGCATTTT.

This sequence joins TRBV21-1 and TRBJ2-3; the tabulated D call, TRBD1, remains unverified against the DNA. TRBV21-1 is shown as a pseudogene. The CDR3 is 16 residues long. CDR3 in DNA: TGTGCCAGCAGCAAAGTTGGGACAGGGGACACAGATACGCAGTATTTT. Protein: CASSKVGTGDTDTQYF.

This chain uses TRBV7-2 with TRBJ1-5, with D unresolved. The length of the CDR3 is 13 residues. Germline lookup yields CDR1 SGHTA and CDR2 FQGNSA. With 1 base removed from V and 6 bases from J, the gap between germline ends came to 7 bases. The CDR3 DNA is TGTGCCAGCAGCTTAGATAGGGCTCAGCCCCAGCATTTT. Translating it yields CASSLDRAQPQHF.

This sequence joins TRBV6-5 and TRBJ1-5; D not resolved. CDR3 size: 16 residues. V lost 4 bases and J 0 bases, leaving 13 bases between the germline ends. Germline CDR1 is MNHEY and CDR2 is SVGAGI. The CDR3 DNA is TGTGCCAGCAGTTTGGGCAGGCCTAATAGCAATCAGCCCCAGCATTTT. The encoded protein is CASSLGRPNSNQPQHF.

V is TRBV10-3 and J is TRBJ1-1; the match to TRBD1 covers 8 bases. Germline CDR1 and CDR2: ENHRY and SYGVKD. Unmatched junction bases numbered 5, after V lost 10 bases and J lost 4 bases. This CDR3 has 12 residues. CDR3 amino acids: CATYRGGTEAFF. Written as DNA, the CDR3 is TGTGCCACCTACAGGGGGGGCACTGAAGCTTTCTTT.

The chain joins TRBV6-5 to TRBJ1-2, with 8 bases identical to TRBD1. Germline CDR1 is MNHEY and CDR2 is SVGAGI. Losses at the gene ends were 6 bases for V and 7 bases for J; bases not matched to a gene: 13. CDR3 length: 15 amino acids. CDR3 sequence reads: CASRTRQGSLGGYTF. CDR3 sequence (DNA): TGTGCCAGCAGGACCCGACAGGGGAGCTTGGGTGGCTACACCTTC.

The chain employs TRBV4-1 and TRBJ1-5; no definite D call. The CDR3 extends over 14 amino acids. CDR1 and CDR2 (germline): MGHRA, YSYEKL. Trimming left V 0 bases short and J 4 bases short, with 7 bases between. CDR3 DNA: TGCGCCAGCAGCCAAGATATGGGGAATCAGCCCCAGCATTTT. The encoded protein is CASSQDMGNQPQHF.

The V call is TRBV4-2, the J call TRBJ2-7, with no clear D. The ends were cut back, 0 bases at V and 7 bases at J, with 19 bases in the middle. Germline V CDR1 and CDR2: LGHNA, YNFKEQ. The CDR3 has 16 residues. CDR3 loop: CASSQDPYGQFGEQYF. As DNA, the CDR3 is TGTGCCAGCAGCCAAGATCCTTACGGGCAGTTCGGTGAGCAGTACTTC.

V is TRBV9 and J is TRBJ1-6, with D hard to call. Trimming took off 4 bases at V and 5 bases at J, with 10 bases between the two ends. From germline, CDR1 is SGDLS and CDR2 YYNGEE. The CDR3 has 14 residues. As DNA, the CDR3 is TGTGCCAGCAGCTCCTACTCGAATAATTCACCCCTCCACTTT. Translating gives CASSSYSNNSPLHF.

This chain joins TRBV7-2 and TRBJ1-2; D is unclear. CDR1 SGHTA and CDR2 FQGNSA come from the germline V gene. The CDR3 length is 12 residues. Trimming removed 4 bases from V and 7 bases from J, with 10 bases in between. The CDR3 DNA reads TGTGCCAGCAGCTCCTCAGGTCTTGGCTACACCTTC. Translation: CASSSSGLGYTF.

The chain links TRBV4-1 to TRBJ2-4; weak D call: TRBD1 (7 bases). The CDR3 covers 18 residues. Trimming shortened V by 2 bases and J by 3 bases, and 20 bases separated the two germline ends. Germline V lookup: CDR1 MGHRA, CDR2 YSYEKL. CDR3: CASSQWGLQGVVKNIQYF. Here the CDR3 DNA reads TGCGCCAGCAGCCAATGGGGACTTCAGGGGGTAGTCAAAAACATTCAGTACTTC.

This clone has a single count. V and J are TRBV6-5 and TRBJ2-2; 7 bases agree with TRBD1. This CDR3 has 15 residues. The trim removed 6 bases at V and 4 bases at J, leaving 8 bases unmatched. In germline, CDR1 is MNHEY, CDR2 SVGAGI. The CDR3 DNA follows: TGTGCCAGCAGCTTAGACAGGGCTCTCACCGGGGAGCTGTTTTTT. Encoded protein: CASSLDRALTGELFF.

V is TRBV5-1 and J is TRBJ1-1; the D gene is possibly TRBD1 (6 bases). CDR1 is SGHRS, CDR2 YFSETQ, per germline. The CDR3 consists of 15 residues. Trimming cost V 4 bases and J 4 bases, with 17 bases left between them. The chain's CDR3 is CASSPGDLRGTEAFF. The CDR3 bases are TGCGCCAGCAGCCCAGGGGATTTGAGGGGCACTGAAGCTTTCTTT.

The chain uses TRBV4-3 and TRBJ2-1; D ambiguous. The V and J ends lost 0 bases and 0 bases respectively, with 12 bases between them. The CDR3 is 17 amino acids. Germline V gene lookup returns CDR1 LGHNA and CDR2 YSLEER. For the CDR3, the DNA is TGCGCCAGCAGCCAAGAATTCGGGTTGAGCTCCTACAATGAGCAGTTCTTC. Its translation is CASSQEFGLSSYNEQFF.

The genes are TRBV6-5 and TRBJ1-2; 8 bases are shared with TRBD1. Germline loops: CDR1 MNHEY, CDR2 SVGAGI. CDR3 length: 14 amino acids. Trimming took 6 bases from V and 4 from J; bases not matched to a gene: 7. CDR3 amino acids: CASRLGQGVYGYTF. CDR3 nucleotides: TGTGCCAGCAGATTAGGACAGGGAGTCTATGGCTACACCTTC.

The chain links TRBV5-8 to TRBJ2-2; TRBD2 is a possible D gene (7 bases). Germline CDR1 and CDR2: SGHTS and YDEGEE. V lost 4 bases to trimming and J lost 2 bases, with 15 bases between them. CDR3 length: 16 amino acids. CDR3 coding DNA: TGTGCCAGCAGCCTCTGGGGGGGGCGAAACACCGGGGAGCTGTTTTTT. Translation gives CASSLWGGRNTGELFF.

This clone was counted a few times. This chain links TRBV25-1 with TRBJ2-1; D is unresolved. Between the trimmed V and J ends, which lost 1 base and 1 base, there was a span of 8 bases. Germline CDR1 MGHDK, CDR2 SYGVNS. This CDR3 spans 15 amino acids. For the CDR3, the DNA is TGTGCCAGCAGTGAATCGGCACCGTCCTACAATGAGCAGTTCTTC. Translated, it gives CASSESAPSYNEQFF.

The chain employs TRBV19 and TRBJ1-6; TRBD1 is a possible D gene (6 bases). The germline gives CDR1 LNHDA, CDR2 SQIVND (reference sequence). CDR3 length equals 15 residues. V lost 7 bases and J lost 0, with 10 bases in between. The CDR3 protein is CASKGGSSYNSPLHF. The CDR3 coding sequence is TGTGCCAGTAAGGGGGGAAGCTCCTATAATTCACCCCTCCACTTT.

The chain combines TRBV29-1 with TRBJ2-7; 7 bases match TRBD1. The CDR3 covers 12 residues. Germline V gene sequence: CDR1 SQVTM, CDR2 ANQGSEA. With 7 bases clipped from V and 2 bases from J, the junction kept 5 bases outside the gene matches. The CDR3 DNA sequence: TGCAGCGCCTCCGGGACAGCCTACGAGCAGTACTTC. Amino acids: CSASGTAYEQYF.